This is a list of T cell receptor beta chains from one sample in a study of cytomegalovirus exposure and HLA in healthy donors. Sequencing was performed with immunoSEQ multiplex PCR; in TCRdb, only in-frame clones are kept and a portion is missing. The table includes 200,000 to 250,000 clones, over 65% detected once. Sequencing was done on a sample of PBMCs. These receptors were taken from a woman aged 55-69 years in good health and CMV-seropositive. Each CDR3 is given with its conserved first and last residue. The D gene is left open where the match is weak.

d_call v_call cdr3_aa
. TRBV11-2 CASSLDVNTQYF
TRBD2 TRBV5-1 CASSSSTGTSGGAPDTQYF
TRBD1 TRBV4-1 CASSLIETGTGIHEQYF
TRBD1 TRBV28 CASSPLRGQNEKLFF
. TRBV2 CASSVDSGNTIYF
. TRBV6-5 CASSSTGNQPQHF
. TRBV19 CASSSGTVAYEQYF
TRBD2 TRBV6-5 CASRWTSGFYEQYF
. TRBV14 CASSSGRAARKNTGELFF
. TRBV7-2 CASSPRQALYGYTF
TRBD1 TRBV6-6 CASSYSSGQGYGYTF
. TRBV28 CASSLGLTGNTIYF
. TRBV6-5 CASRSSNQPQHF
. TRBV6-6 CASSPRTLPPYEQYF
. TRBV30 CAWNGEVSNQPQHF
TRBD1 TRBV4-3 CASSQQTGFYGYTF
TRBD2 TRBV7-6 CASSSGTSNEQYF
TRBD2 TRBV9 CASSGTRGGNTDTQYF
. TRBV18 CASSPPPSREQFF
TRBD2 TRBV6-5 CASKQRGAAYEQYF
TRBD2 TRBV4-1 CASSRTSGGAKDTQYF
TRBD1 TRBV11-2 CASSLEGQGEQYF
. TRBV6-6 CASRRGNYGYTF
TRBD1 TRBV28 CASSLGTGQETQYF
TRBD1 TRBV20-1 CSAPTGEKTYF